This TCR beta chain was obtained from a study of regulatory T cells in long-lasting Graves disease. Building the TCR beta libraries relied on iRepertoire HTBI primers, and CDR3 regions underwent Arm-PCR. TCRdb analysed the multiplex PCR reads with MiXCR anew, one entry per CDR3 protein. Found here are about 440,000 distinct CDR3 sequences, about 16% of them singletons; the top ten hold 15% to 20%. Time point: newly diagnosed GD, antithyroid drugs for less than 3 months. RNA isolated from PBMCs was used to make the TCR library. This CDR3 contains 15 residues. V lost 1 base to trimming and J lost 0 bases, with 7 bases between them. Germline assignment: CDR1 GTSNPN and CDR2 SVGIG (reference sequence). These sequences were also reported in another study, on T cells in Graves' hyperthyroidism and ophthalmopathy.

The sequencing here drew on peripheral blood mononuclear cells (PBMCs), taken at new diagnosis, from a patient treated with antithyroid drugs. The chain employs TRBV30 and TRBJ2-6, with D unresolved. The sequence was collected from a woman in her 30s with Graves disease. The CDR3 spells CAWSAPISGANVLTF. For the CDR3, the DNA is TGTGCCTGGAGTGCACCCATCTCTGGGGCCAACGTCCTGACTTTC. Supplemented by reference TRBV30 and TRBJ2-6, the full variable domain reads SQTIHQWPATLVQPVGSPLSLECTVEGTSNPNLYWYRQAAGRGLQLLFYSVGIGQISSEVPQNLSASRPQDRQFILSSKKLLLSDSGFYLCAWSAPISGANVLTFGAGSRLTVL.